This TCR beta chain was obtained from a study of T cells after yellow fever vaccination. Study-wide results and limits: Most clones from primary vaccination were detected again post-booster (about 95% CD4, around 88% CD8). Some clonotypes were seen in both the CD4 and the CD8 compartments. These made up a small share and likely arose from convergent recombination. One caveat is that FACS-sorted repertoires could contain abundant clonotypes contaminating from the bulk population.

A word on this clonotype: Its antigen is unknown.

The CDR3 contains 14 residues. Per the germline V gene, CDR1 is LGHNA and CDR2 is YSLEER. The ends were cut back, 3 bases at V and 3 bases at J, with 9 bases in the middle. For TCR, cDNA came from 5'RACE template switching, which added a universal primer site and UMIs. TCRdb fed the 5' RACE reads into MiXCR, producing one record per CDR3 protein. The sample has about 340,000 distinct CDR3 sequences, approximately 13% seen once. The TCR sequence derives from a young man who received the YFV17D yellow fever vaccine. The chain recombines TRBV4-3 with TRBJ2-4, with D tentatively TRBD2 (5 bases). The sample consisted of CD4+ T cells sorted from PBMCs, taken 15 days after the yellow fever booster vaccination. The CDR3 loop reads CASSQRVLKNIQYF. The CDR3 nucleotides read TGCGCCAGCAGCCAGCGGGTGCTCAAAAACATTCAGTACTTC.